The 24 T cell receptor beta chains in this list originate from one sample, sequenced in a study of T cells in women clearing cervical HPV infection. The method was immunoSEQ multiplex PCR; TCRdb's version includes in-frame clones alone and lacks a portion of them. In all, the sample yields tens of thousands of clones. Source material: blood buffy coat. The receptors were sampled from a woman aged 18 to 69 with a cervical HPV16 infection that either progressed to CIN3+ or cleared (not recorded which).

CDR3 sequence reads: CASSTGQGANQPQHF. The sequenced part of the CDR3 DNA is TGTGCCAGCAGTACCGGACAGGGGGCCAATCAGCCC. The rearrangement links TRBV2 to TRBJ1-5, with 11 bases lining up with TRBD1. The read finishes 3 residues shy of the CDR3 end, and the germline J gene is used to complete it. The CDR3 totals 15 residues. After removal of 5 bases from V and 3 bases from J, the junction contained 3 bases not matched to a gene. The V gene's germline CDR1 is SNHLY and CDR2 FYNNEI.

Concerning this clone itself: Coverage ceases 3 residues before the CDR3 finishes, and the germline J gene fills in the end. This sequence joins TRBV19 and TRBJ2-2; 7 bases align to TRBD2. This CDR3 is built from 14 residues. Germline assignment: CDR1 LNHDA and CDR2 SQIVND (reference sequence). CDR3 DNA (partial): TGTGCCAGTAGTATAGAGAGCGGGGAAGAAAAG. It codes for CASSIESGEEK. In full, the CDR3 is CASSIESGEEKLFF. Looking up the rest from reference TRBV19 and TRBJ2-2 gives the full variable domain: DGGITQSPKYLFRKEGQNVTLSCEQNLNHDAMYWYRQDPGQGLRLIYYSQIVNDFQKGDIAEGYSVSREKKESFPLTVTSAQKNPTAFYLCASSIESGEEKLFFGEGSRLTVL.

CDR3 DNA, as far as it was read: TGTGCCAGCAGAATTCAGCGGGAGCGGTCCTACGAG. Its translation: CASRIQRERSYE. The whole CDR3 protein is CASRIQRERSYEQYF. V is TRBV27 and J is TRBJ2-7; 8 positions agree with TRBD2. The read comes to an end 3 residues before the CDR3 does, leaving the germline J gene to fill in the end. The J segment lost 1 base and the V segment lost 6 bases, leaving 8 bases of the junction unmatched. The CDR3 contains 15 residues. The germline V gene encodes CDR1 MNHEY and CDR2 SMNVEV (reference sequence).

Note on this clone: The sequence runs out 3 residues before the end of the CDR3; the remainder is reconstructed from the germline J gene. The rearrangement uses TRBV19 and TRBJ1-2, with D perhaps matching TRBD1 (5 bases). The germline gives CDR1 LNHDA, CDR2 SQIVND (reference sequence). CDR3 size: 15 residues. CDR3 loop: CASSMYGAQYNDYTF. The DNA read from the CDR3 is TGTGCCAGTAGTATGTATGGGGCCCAATACAATGAC.

For this clone: Read data end 3 residues before the CDR3 end; the end is taken from the germline J gene. This chain uses TRBV7-6 with TRBJ1-2, with 9 nucleotides matching TRBD1. After removal of 5 bases from V and 6 bases from J, the junction contained 13 bases not matched to a gene. Germline V gene lookup returns CDR1 SGHVS and CDR2 FNYEAQ. The length of the CDR3 is 16 residues. The sequenced part of the CDR3 DNA is TGTGCCAGCAGCCTCGACTTAGACGGGACAGGGAATGGC. Its protein product is CASSLDLDGTGNG. The CDR3 in its entirety is CASSLDLDGTGNGYTF. Drawing the rest from reference TRBV7-6 and TRBJ1-2, the complete variable domain is GAGVSQSPRYKVTKRGQDVALRCDPISGHVSLYWYRQALGQGPEFLTYFNYEAQQDKSGLPNDRFSAERPEGSISTLTIQRTEQRDSAMYRCASSLDLDGTGNGYTFGSGTRLTVV.

Details on this clone: The read ends 3 residues early relative to the CDR3; the germline J gene fills the gap. The chain joins TRBV12-3 or TRBV12-4 to TRBJ1-5; D might be TRBD1 (5 bases). The CDR3 spans 15 residues. Between the trimmed V and J ends, which lost 2 bases and 2 bases, there was a span of 10 bases. Partial CDR3 DNA: TGTGCCAGCAGTTTACAGGGAACGGGCAATCAGCCC. Residues: CASSLQGTGNQP. The entire CDR3 is CASSLQGTGNQPQHF.

About this clone itself: The read halts 3 residues ahead of the CDR3 end, with the missing end drawn from the germline J gene. This chain joins TRBV28 and TRBJ2-1; D possibly corresponds to TRBD1 (5 bases). The CDR3 runs 13 residues. Germline V CDR1 and CDR2: MDHEN, SYDVKM. V was clipped by 7 bases and J by 2 bases, with 9 bases between them. The CDR3 reads CASTGYPYNEQFF. The sequenced part of the CDR3 DNA is TGTGCCAGCACAGGGTACCCCTACAATGAG.

A note on this clone: The read ends 3 residues early relative to the CDR3; the germline J gene fills the gap. The chain carries TRBV7-2 and TRBJ1-2; unclear D gene. Germline CDR1 is SGHTA and CDR2 is FQGNSA. The CDR3 consists of 14 residues. CDR3 protein: CASSLGLAGDTYTF. CDR3 DNA (partial): TGTGCCAGCAGCTTAGGACTAGCGGGAGATACC.

Details on this clone: The sequence runs out 3 residues before the end of the CDR3; the remainder is reconstructed from the germline J gene. The genes are TRBV5-1 and TRBJ2-2; TRBD2 matches at 9 bases. The CDR3 has 16 residues. Germline assignment: CDR1 SGHRS and CDR2 YFSETQ. J was trimmed by 1 base and V by 4 bases; bases with no gene match: 5. CDR3 DNA, as far as it was read: TGCGCCAGCAGCCCGACTAGCGGCCAGAACACCGGGGAG. Protein sequence: CASSPTSGQNTGE. The full CDR3 protein reads CASSPTSGQNTGELFF.

For this clone: Read data end 3 residues before the CDR3 end; the end is taken from the germline J gene. The chain uses TRBV6-2 or TRBV6-3 and TRBJ2-1, with 13 nucleotides matching TRBD2. Losses at the gene ends were 6 bases for V and 5 bases for J; bases not matched to a gene: 1. The germline V gene encodes CDR1 MNHEY and CDR2 SVGEGT. This CDR3 region has 14 residues. CDR3 residues: CASRLAGGNNEQFF. The CDR3 bases that were read are TGTGCCAGCAGACTAGCGGGAGGGAACAATGAG.

As to this clone: The read gets to within 3 residues of the CDR3 end, and the germline J gene fills in the rest. The genes are TRBV5-5 and TRBJ1-4; possible D gene TRBD1, 6 bases. The CDR3 runs to 15 residues. Per germline, CDR1 SGHKS and CDR2 YYEKEE (reference sequence). CDR3 sequence reads: CASSLRDTNNSPLFF. The sequenced part of the CDR3 DNA is TGTGCCAGCAGTCTGCGGGACACCAATAATTCACCA. Full variable domain (missing parts from reference TRBV5-5 and TRBJ1-4): DAGVTQSPTHLIKTRGQQVTLRCSPISGHKSVSWYQQVLGQGPQFIFQYYEKEERGRGNFPDRFSARQFPNYSSELNVNALLLGDSALYLCASSLRDTNNSPLFFGSGTQLSVL.

In regard to this clone: The DNA ends 3 residues before the CDR3 does, and the rest of the CDR3 is filled in from the germline J gene. The chain combines TRBV10-3 with TRBJ2-1; 8 bases line up with TRBD2. In germline, CDR1 is ENHRY, CDR2 SYGVKD. Trimming cost V 4 bases and J 8 bases; bases outside gene matches: 13. The CDR3 is 16 amino acids. CDR3 bases read: TGTGCCATCAGTGGCAGTTTCGGAGCGGGAGCCCATGAG. It is translated as CAISGSFGAGAHE. The whole CDR3 sequence is CAISGSFGAGAHEQFF.

This clone is called medium-sized based on its frequency. The CDR3 sequence: CASCSKGAWDEQFF. Partial CDR3 DNA: TGTGCCAGCTGTAGTAAGGGGGCCTGGGATGAG. The rearrangement links TRBV2 to TRBJ2-1; 7 bases are a match to TRBD1. The read ends 3 residues early relative to the CDR3; the germline J gene fills the gap. The CDR3 extends over 14 amino acids. The ends lost 8 bases at V and 8 bases at J; junction bases unmatched: 12. Germline V lookup: CDR1 SNHLY, CDR2 FYNNEI.

Points on this clone: The read terminates 3 residues ahead of where the CDR3 ends, so the germline J gene completes it. The chain recombines TRBV6-2 or TRBV6-3 with TRBJ2-6; 12 bases align to TRBD2. This CDR3 is built from 17 residues. V was pared by 6 bases and J by 6 bases, with 9 bases of the junction left unmatched. Germline CDR1 and CDR2: MNHEY and SVGEGT. The CDR3 region is CASSSPTSGGKANVLTF. The sequenced CDR3 bases are TGTGCCAGCAGCTCTCCGACTAGCGGGGGCAAGGCCAACGTC.

A note on this clone: The read gets to within 3 residues of the CDR3 end, and the germline J gene fills in the rest. V and J are TRBV5-1 and TRBJ1-2; D is ambiguous. The CDR3 has 14 residues. CDR1 is SGHRS, CDR2 YFSETQ, per germline. The covered CDR3 bases are TGCGCCAGCAGCTTGTGGACTAGCGGGAACGAC. Encoded protein: CASSLWTSGND. The full-length CDR3 reads as CASSLWTSGNDYTF. The full variable domain, rest sourced from reference TRBV5-1 and TRBJ1-2, is KAGVTQTPRYLIKTRGQQVTLSCSPISGHRSVSWYQQTPGQGLQFLFEYFSETQRNKGNFPGRFSGRQFSNSRSEMNVSTLELGDSALYLCASSLWTSGNDYTFGSGTRLTVV.

As for this clone: Read coverage stops 3 residues before the CDR3 terminus; the germline J gene supplies the remainder. The rearrangement links TRBV30 to TRBJ1-1, with D maybe TRBD1 (6 bases). This CDR3 has 17 amino acids. The germline gives CDR1 GTSNPN, CDR2 SVGIG (reference sequence). With 5 bases removed from V and 1 base from J, the gap between germline ends came to 23 bases. The DNA read from the CDR3 is TGTGCCTGGGACCTCACAGGGTCTCTTCATCAGAACACTGAA. Its translation is CAWDLTGSLHQNTE. The entire CDR3 protein is CAWDLTGSLHQNTEAFF.

As regards this clone: The read ends 3 residues before the CDR3 terminus; that terminus is restored from the germline J gene. This chain joins TRBV29-1 and TRBJ1-4; 7 bases are a match to TRBD1. The germline gives CDR1 SQVTM, CDR2 ANQGSEA. This CDR3 has 13 residues. The CDR3 sequence: CSVELHRGSPLFF. Incomplete CDR3 DNA: TGCAGCGTTGAACTACACAGGGGTTCACCA. Complete variable domain (other parts from reference TRBV29-1 and TRBJ1-4): SAVISQKPSRDICQRGTSLTIQCQVDSQVTMMFWYRQQPGQSLTLIATANQGSEATYESGFVIDKFPISRPNLTFSTLTVSNMSPEDSSIYLCSVELHRGSPLFFGSGTQLSVL.

A word on this clone: The junction and the germline gene differ at one end; a read error may be behind it. The read terminates 3 residues before the CDR3 end, so the remaining end is supplied by the germline J gene. The V call is TRBV4-2, the J call TRBJ1-2, with D maybe TRBD1 (5 bases). The CDR3 extends over 14 amino acids. Germline CDR1 reads LGHNA; CDR2 reads YNFKEQ. Partial CDR3 DNA: TGCGCCAGCAGCCAAGATCATGGGGCTCGGGGC. Residues: CASSQDHGARG. From start to end, the CDR3 is CASSQDHGARGYTF.

Details on this clone: The read ends 3 residues shy of where the CDR3 ends; the end is completed using the germline J gene. The chain combines TRBV12-3 or TRBV12-4 with TRBJ2-3; perhaps TRBD1 as D (5 bases). There are 14 residues in the CDR3. V lost 5 bases, J lost 0 bases, and 9 bases lay in between. The CDR3 spells CASSPQDSTDTQYF. Partial CDR3 DNA: TGTGCCAGCAGTCCACAGGACAGCACAGATACG.

This chain's CDR3 is CASSGGWGRNTEAFF. The CDR3 bases that were read are TGTGCCAGCAGTGGGGGCTGGGGGCGGAACACTGAA. The chain is built from TRBV6-2 or TRBV6-3 and TRBJ1-1; a weak D match, TRBD1 (6 bases). The DNA ends 3 residues before the CDR3 does, and the rest of the CDR3 is filled in from the germline J gene. CDR1 is MNHEY and CDR2 is SVGEGT in the germline V gene. The CDR3 runs to 15 residues. The germline V and J ends were trimmed by 5 bases and 1 base, with 14 bases remaining between them.

With respect to this clone: The observed sequence ends 3 residues before the CDR3 terminus, with the missing tail filled in from the germline J gene. The rearrangement links TRBV14 to TRBJ1-2; 7 nucleotides match TRBD1. J lost 1 base, V lost 5 bases, and 7 bases had no gene match. This CDR3 is 15 amino acids long. Germline assignment: CDR1 SGHDN and CDR2 FVKESK. The covered CDR3 bases are TGTGCCAGCAGCTCCGACAGGGAATATAACTATGGC. Residues: CASSSDREYNYG. The full CDR3 is CASSSDREYNYGYTF. The full variable domain, completed using reference TRBV14 and TRBJ1-2, is EAGVTQFPSHSVIEKGQTVTLRCDPISGHDNLYWYRRVMGKEIKFLLHFVKESKQDESGMPNNRFLAERTGGTYSTLKVQPAELEDSGVYFCASSSDREYNYGYTFGSGTRLTVV.

A remark on this clone: The read stops 3 residues short of the end of the CDR3; the missing end is completed from the germline J gene. The J gene is TRBJ2-3, the V gene TRBV19, with D perhaps being TRBD1 or TRBD2 (5 bases each). The germline gives CDR1 LNHDA, CDR2 SQIVND (reference sequence). The CDR3 runs to 15 residues. Here the CDR3 reads CASSKGSWSNQPQYF. Incomplete CDR3 DNA: TGTGCCAGTAGTAAGGGGAGTTGGAGCAATCAGCCG.

Worth noting for this clone: The DNA ends 3 residues before the CDR3 does, and the rest of the CDR3 is filled in from the germline J gene. The rearrangement joins TRBV5-6 to TRBJ2-1, with D hard to call. The germline gives CDR1 SGHDT, CDR2 YYEEEE. The CDR3 contains 13 residues. V lost 0 bases and J lost 7, with 8 bases in between. CDR3 residues: CASSLGSENEQFF. The part of the CDR3 DNA that was read is TGTGCCAGCAGCTTGGGGAGCGAAAATGAG.

Turning to this clone: The CDR3 extends 3 residues past the end of the read, so its final part is completed from the germline J gene. V usage is TRBV19 and J usage is TRBJ1-2; 9 bases line up with TRBD1. The germline gives CDR1 LNHDA, CDR2 SQIVND (reference sequence). There are 13 residues in the CDR3. The CDR3 here is CASTPTGGGGYTF. The sequenced CDR3 bases are TGTGCCAGTACCCCAACAGGGGGCGGGGGC.